This T cell receptor beta chain was retrieved from a study of blood T cell repertoires in COVID-19. Germline CDR1 MDHEN, CDR2 SYDVKM. The J segment lost 2 bases and the V segment lost 4 bases, leaving 6 bases of the junction unmatched. The CDR3 is 15 amino acids. The repertoire was sequenced with immunoSEQ multiplex PCR; TCRdb's copy has only in-frame clones and lacks some. The table lists approximately 160,000 clones, 84% of them singletons. The chain combines TRBV28 with TRBJ2-3; 7 nucleotides agree with TRBD1. The sample comprised peripheral blood. This receptor was identified in a man aged 18 to 30 with active or convalescent COVID-19. CDR3 region: CASSSWDSLTDTQYF. CDR3 nucleotides: TGTGCCAGCAGTTCTTGGGACAGCCTCACAGATACGCAGTATTTT.